This is a list of T cell receptor beta chains from one sample in a study of blood T cell repertoires in COVID-19. TCRdb's table, derived via immunoSEQ multiplex PCR, lists solely in-frame clones and lacks some. The top ten hold 2% to 2.5% of the sample, which has some 390,000 clones, approximately 89% seen once. Sequencing was performed on peripheral blood. The receptors shown here come from a woman in her sixties with COVID-19, enrolled during active disease. Both conserved end residues are part of each CDR3. The D gene is left open where the match is weak. Clone size, where shown, is once, few, many, or a class for clones that have expanded.

d_gene	abundance	j_gene	v_gene	CDR3aa	CDR3nt
.	.	TRBJ2-1	TRBV14	CASSQVREQFF	TGTGCCAGCAGCCAAGTTCGGGAGCAGTTCTTC
.	.	TRBJ1-3	TRBV28	CASSYIRKSGNTIYF	TGTGCCAGCAGTTACATCAGGAAATCTGGAAACACCATATATTTT
.	.	TRBJ1-2	TRBV6-1	CASSEAGSDSYGYTF	TGTGCCAGCAGTGAAGCGGGTTCGGACAGCTATGGCTACACCTTC
TRBD1	.	TRBJ1-4	TRBV5-6	CASSLKGAAEKLFF	TGTGCCAGCAGCTTGAAGGGGGCTGCTGAAAAACTGTTTTTT
.	.	TRBJ2-7	TRBV19	CASSGAYPYEQYF	TGTGCCAGTAGTGGGGCTTACCCCTACGAGCAGTACTTC
.	once	TRBJ1-5	TRBV7-6	CASSSNPGTPDQPQHF	TGTGCCAGCAGCTCTAATCCCGGGACACCAGATCAGCCCCAGCATTTT
TRBD2	.	TRBJ2-2	TRBV5-1	CASSPLAGGPAGELFF	TGCGCCAGCAGCCCCCTTGCGGGGGGGCCGGCCGGGGAGCTGTTTTTT
TRBD1	.	TRBJ1-1	TRBV24-1	CATSDDRGDTEAFF	TGTGCCACCAGTGATGACAGGGGGGACACTGAAGCTTTCTTT
.	.	TRBJ2-5	TRBV24-1	CATSDSGVSGTQYF	TGTGCCACCAGTGATTCAGGGGTGTCTGGGACCCAGTACTTC
.	.	TRBJ1-6	TRBV5-1	CASSQTATESPLHF	TGCGCCAGCAGTCAGACAGCGACTGAATCACCCCTCCACTTT
.	.	TRBJ1-1	TRBV6-1	CASSERGRGEAFF	TGTGCCAGCAGTGAACGGGGGAGGGGTGAAGCTTTCTTT
TRBD1	few	TRBJ2-2	TRBV2	CASSVEGGSNTGELFF	TGTGCCAGCAGTGTAGAAGGGGGCTCTAACACCGGGGAGCTGTTTTTT
.	.	TRBJ1-5	TRBV5-1	CASSADSLSNQPQHF	TGCGCCAGCAGCGCGGACAGCCTTAGCAATCAGCCCCAGCATTTT
.	.	TRBJ1-3	TRBV7-2	CASSLVRADSGNTIYF	TGTGCCAGCAGCTTAGTGCGGGCCGACTCTGGAAACACCATATATTTT
.	once	TRBJ1-5	TRBV6-1	CASSEAGLQPQHF	TGTGCCAGCAGTGAAGCGGGGCTTCAGCCCCAGCATTTT
.	.	TRBJ1-2	TRBV5-6	CASSLDGGLSYGYTF	TGTGCCAGCAGCTTGGATGGGGGGTTGAGCTATGGCTACACCTTC
.	.	TRBJ1-5	TRBV5-5	CASSLETGNQPQHF	TGTGCCAGCAGCTTGGAAACAGGGAATCAGCCCCAGCATTTT
TRBD2	many	TRBJ2-3	TRBV14	CASSQVLGLAGTTDTQYF	TGTGCCAGCAGCCAAGTACTGGGACTAGCGGGGACCACAGATACGCAGTATTTT
.	.	TRBJ2-5	TRBV5-5	CASSLFSETQYF	TGTGCCAGCAGCTTGTTTAGCGAGACCCAGTACTTC
.	.	TRBJ1-5	TRBV6-5	CASSYEGLGPQHF	TGTGCCAGCAGTTATGAGGGTTTGGGGCCCCAGCATTTT
.	.	TRBJ2-7	TRBV28	CASSIGLDYYEQYF	TGTGCCAGCAGCATCGGACTGGACTATTACGAGCAGTACTTC
.	.	TRBJ1-4	TRBV10-3	CAISSDHAPRGNEKLFF	TGTGCCATCAGTTCGGACCATGCCCCCAGGGGTAATGAAAAACTGTTTTTT
.	.	TRBJ2-7	TRBV11-1	CASSLGTGYEQYF	TGTGCCAGCAGCTTAGGGACGGGATACGAGCAGTACTTC
TRBD1	.	TRBJ2-4	TRBV7-8	CASSLVVQGAGNIQYF	TGTGCCAGCAGCTTAGTAGTACAGGGGGCAGGTAACATTCAGTACTTC
TRBD2	.	TRBJ2-1	TRBV3-1/TRBV3-2	CASSQVVAGGPNEQFF	TGTGCCAGCAGCCAAGTTGTCGCGGGGGGCCCCAATGAGCAGTTCTTC
TRBD1	.	TRBJ2-2	TRBV7-2	CASNPGQVRTGELFF	TGTGCCAGCAACCCCGGACAGGTTCGGACCGGGGAGCTGTTTTTT
TRBD1	.	TRBJ1-2	TRBV4-2	CASSQGQGNPDGYTF	TGTGCCAGCAGCCAAGGACAGGGGAATCCCGATGGCTACACCTTC
.	.	TRBJ2-2	TRBV25-1	CASSDGESDTGELFF	TGTGCCAGCAGTGACGGAGAGTCGGACACCGGGGAGCTGTTTTTT
TRBD1	.	TRBJ2-2	TRBV18	CASSSDGQGGTGELFF	TGTGCCAGCTCATCCGACGGACAGGGTGGCACCGGGGAGCTGTTTTTT
.	.	TRBJ2-1	TRBV27	CASGSLRVNNEQFF	TGTGCCAGCGGCTCCCTCAGGGTCAACAATGAGCAGTTCTTC
.	.	TRBJ2-3	TRBV27	CASSLAGSSGAQYF	TGTGCCAGCAGTTTAGCCGGGTCCTCGGGTGCGCAGTATTTT
.	.	TRBJ2-6	TRBV5-6	CASSYRDSYSGANVLTF	TGTGCCAGCAGCTACCGGGACTCCTACTCTGGGGCCAACGTCCTGACTTTC
.	.	TRBJ1-5	TRBV19	CASSLSGAGGQNQPQHF	TGTGCCAGTAGTCTATCGGGGGCGGGGGGCCAAAATCAGCCCCAGCATTTT